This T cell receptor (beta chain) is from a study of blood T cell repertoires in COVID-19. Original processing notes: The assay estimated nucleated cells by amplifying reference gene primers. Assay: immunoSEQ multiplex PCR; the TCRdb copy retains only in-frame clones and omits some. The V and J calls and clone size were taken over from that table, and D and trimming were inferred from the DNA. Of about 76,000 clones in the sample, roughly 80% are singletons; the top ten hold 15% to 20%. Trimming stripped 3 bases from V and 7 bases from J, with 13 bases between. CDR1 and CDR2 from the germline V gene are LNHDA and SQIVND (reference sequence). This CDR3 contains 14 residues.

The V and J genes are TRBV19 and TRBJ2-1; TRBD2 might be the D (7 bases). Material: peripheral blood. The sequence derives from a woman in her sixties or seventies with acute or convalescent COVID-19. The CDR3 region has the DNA TGTGCCAGTAGTATTGGGGGGGCGCGGAATGAGCAGTTCTTC. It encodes CASSIGGARNEQFF. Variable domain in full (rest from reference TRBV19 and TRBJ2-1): DGGITQSPKYLFRKEGQNVTLSCEQNLNHDAMYWYRQDPGQGLRLIYYSQIVNDFQKGDIAEGYSVSREKKESFPLTVTSAQKNPTAFYLCASSIGGARNEQFFGPGTRLTVL.